This TCR beta chain was identified in a study of T cell responses to AZD1222 COVID-19 vaccine. The J segment lost 7 bases and the V segment lost 4 bases, leaving 4 bases of the junction unmatched. The CDR3 extends over 13 amino acids. Germline V lookup: CDR1 SGHTA, CDR2 FQGNSA. Only in-frame clones appear in the TCRdb table, and some are missing; sequencing was by immunoSEQ multiplex PCR. The sample lists around 80,000 clones, approximately 83% occurring once. This clone came up once. The specimen was peripheral blood, collected 28 days after the second AZD1222 dose. The J gene is TRBJ1-5, the V gene TRBV7-2, with TRBD1 matching 7 bases. The TCR originated in an adult who received the AZD1222 COVID-19 vaccine. The CDR3, as DNA: TGTGCCAGCAGCTCCCTACAGGGGCAGCCCCAGCATTTT. Translation gives CASSSLQGQPQHF.